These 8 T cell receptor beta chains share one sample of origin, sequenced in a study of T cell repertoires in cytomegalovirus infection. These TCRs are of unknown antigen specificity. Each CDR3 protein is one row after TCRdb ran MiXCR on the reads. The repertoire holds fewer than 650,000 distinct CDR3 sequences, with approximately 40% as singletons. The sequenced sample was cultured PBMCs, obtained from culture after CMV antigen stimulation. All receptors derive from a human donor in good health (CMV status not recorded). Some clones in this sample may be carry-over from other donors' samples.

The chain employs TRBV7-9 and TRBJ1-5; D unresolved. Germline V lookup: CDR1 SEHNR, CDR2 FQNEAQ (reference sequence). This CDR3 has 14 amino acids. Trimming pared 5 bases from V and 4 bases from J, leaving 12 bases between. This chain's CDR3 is CASSRILGNQPQHF. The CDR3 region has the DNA TGTGCCAGCAGCCGGATACTAGGGAATCAGCCCCAGCATTTT.

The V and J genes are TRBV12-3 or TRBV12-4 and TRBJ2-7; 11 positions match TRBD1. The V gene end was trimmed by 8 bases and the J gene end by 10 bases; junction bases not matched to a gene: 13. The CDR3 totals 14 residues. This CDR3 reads CASGLSYGTGGQYF. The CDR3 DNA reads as TGTGCCAGCGGGTTGTCTTACGGGACAGGGGGTCAGTACTTC.

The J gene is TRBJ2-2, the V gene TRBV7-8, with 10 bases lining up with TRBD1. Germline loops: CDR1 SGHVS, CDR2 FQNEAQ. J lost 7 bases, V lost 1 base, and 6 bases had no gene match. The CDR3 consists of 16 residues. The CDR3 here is CASSLEDRGLDGELFF. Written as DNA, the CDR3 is TGTGCCAGCAGCTTAGAAGACAGGGGGCTGGACGGGGAGCTGTTTTTT.

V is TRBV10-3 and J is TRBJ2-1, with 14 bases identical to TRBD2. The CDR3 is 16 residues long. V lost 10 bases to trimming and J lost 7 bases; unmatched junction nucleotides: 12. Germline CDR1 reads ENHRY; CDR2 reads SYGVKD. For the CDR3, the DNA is TGTGCCAGCCAGGGGACTAGCGGGAGACGGGGGAATGAGCAGTTCTTC. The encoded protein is CASQGTSGRRGNEQFF.

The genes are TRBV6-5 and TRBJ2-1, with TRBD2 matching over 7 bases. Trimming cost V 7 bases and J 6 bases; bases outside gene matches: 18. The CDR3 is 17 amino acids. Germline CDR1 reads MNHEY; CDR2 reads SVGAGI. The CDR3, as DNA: TGTGCCAGCACCTCTACCGTGAAGGGAGGGCCGGGCAATGAGCAGTTCTTC. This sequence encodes CASTSTVKGGPGNEQFF.

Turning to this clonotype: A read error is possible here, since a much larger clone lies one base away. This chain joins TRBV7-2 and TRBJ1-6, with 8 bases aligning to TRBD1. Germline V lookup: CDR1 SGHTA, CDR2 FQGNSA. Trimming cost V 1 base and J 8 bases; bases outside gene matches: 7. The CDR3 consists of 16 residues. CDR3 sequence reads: CASSLGGDRLYSPLHF. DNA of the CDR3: TGTGCCAGCAGCTTAGGGGGGGACAGGCTATATTCACCCCTCCACTTT. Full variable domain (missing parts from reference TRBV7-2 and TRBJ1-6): GAGVSQSPSNKVTEKGKDVELRCDPISGHTALYWYRQSLGQGLEFLIYFQGNSAPDKSGLPSDRFSAERTGGSVSTLTIQRTQQEDSAVYLCASSLGGDRLYSPLHFGNGTRLTVT.

CDR3 sequence (DNA): TGTGCCAGCAGCCTTACTCCCGTCAGGTTCGGTTCACCCCTCCACTTT. It encodes CASSLTPVRFGSPLHF. The J gene is TRBJ1-6, the V gene TRBV12-3 or TRBV12-4; D gene uncertain. The CDR3 totals 16 residues. V was clipped by 6 bases and J by 9 bases, with 21 bases between them.

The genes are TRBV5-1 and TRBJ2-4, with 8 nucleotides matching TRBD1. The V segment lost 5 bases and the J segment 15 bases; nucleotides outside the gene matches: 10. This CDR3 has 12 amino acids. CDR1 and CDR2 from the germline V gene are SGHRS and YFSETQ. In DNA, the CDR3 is TGCGCCAGCAGTAATCGGACAGGGCGAGTGTACTTC. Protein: CASSNRTGRVYF.